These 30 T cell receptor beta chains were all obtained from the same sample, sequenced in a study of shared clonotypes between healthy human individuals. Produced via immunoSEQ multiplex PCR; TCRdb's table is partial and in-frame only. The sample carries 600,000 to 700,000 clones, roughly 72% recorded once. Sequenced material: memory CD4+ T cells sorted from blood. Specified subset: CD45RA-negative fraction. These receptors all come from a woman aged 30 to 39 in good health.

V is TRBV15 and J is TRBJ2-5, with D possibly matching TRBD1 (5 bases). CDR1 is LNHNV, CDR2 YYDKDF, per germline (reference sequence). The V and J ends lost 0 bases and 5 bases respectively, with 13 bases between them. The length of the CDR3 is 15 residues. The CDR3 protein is CATSRDLGLWETQYF. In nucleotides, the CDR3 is TGTGCCACCAGCAGAGATCTGGGGCTTTGGGAGACCCAGTACTTC. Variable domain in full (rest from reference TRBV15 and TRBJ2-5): DAMVIQNPRYQVTQFGKPVTLSCSQTLNHNVMYWYQQKSSQAPKLLFHYYDKDFNNEADTPDNFQSRRPNTSFCFLDIRSPGLGDTAMYLCATSRDLGLWETQYFGPGTRLLVL.

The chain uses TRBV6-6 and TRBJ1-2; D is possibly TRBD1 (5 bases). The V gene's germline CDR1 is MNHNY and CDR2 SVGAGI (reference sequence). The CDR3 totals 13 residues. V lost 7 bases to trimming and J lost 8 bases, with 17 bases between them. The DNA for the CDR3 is TGTGCCAGCACAGACAGTCCGGTGGACGGCTACACCTTC. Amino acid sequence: CASTDSPVDGYTF.

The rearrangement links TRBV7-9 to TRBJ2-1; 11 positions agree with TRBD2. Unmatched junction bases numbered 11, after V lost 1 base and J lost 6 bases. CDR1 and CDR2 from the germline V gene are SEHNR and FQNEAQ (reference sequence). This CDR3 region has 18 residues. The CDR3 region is CASSLVATSGVLGNEQFF. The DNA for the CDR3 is TGTGCCAGCAGCTTAGTCGCGACTAGCGGGGTTTTGGGCAATGAGCAGTTCTTC.

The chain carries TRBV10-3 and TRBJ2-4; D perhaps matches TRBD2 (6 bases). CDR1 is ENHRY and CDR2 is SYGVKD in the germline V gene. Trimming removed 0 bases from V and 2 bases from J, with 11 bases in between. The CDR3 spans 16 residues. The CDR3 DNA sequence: TGTGCCATCAGTGAGTCGGCGGGATTAACCAAAAACATTCAGTACTTC. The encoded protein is CAISESAGLTKNIQYF.

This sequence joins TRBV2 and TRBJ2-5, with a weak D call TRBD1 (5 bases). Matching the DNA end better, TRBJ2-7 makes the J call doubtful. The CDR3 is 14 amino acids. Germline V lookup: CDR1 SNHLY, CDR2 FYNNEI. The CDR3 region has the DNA TGTGCCAGCAGAGACCGACAGAGCTCCTACGAGCAGTACTTC. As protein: CASRDRQSSYEQYF.

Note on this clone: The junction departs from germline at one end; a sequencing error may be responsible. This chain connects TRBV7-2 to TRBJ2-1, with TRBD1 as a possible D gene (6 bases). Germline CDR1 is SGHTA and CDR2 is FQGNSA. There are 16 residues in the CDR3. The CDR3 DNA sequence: TGTGCCAGCAGCATAGCCTCCGGGACACTCTACAATGAGCAGTTCTTC. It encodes CASSIASGTLYNEQFF.

The CDR3 DNA reads as TGTGCCAGACAGGGACAGGGGCCCTACAATGAGCAGTTCTTC. Translation: CARQGQGPYNEQFF. The chain has TRBV27 and TRBJ2-1, with 10 bases identical to TRBD1. Losses at the gene ends were 9 bases for V and 2 bases for J; bases not matched to a gene: 4. This CDR3 comprises 14 residues. Germline V gene lookup returns CDR1 MNHEY and CDR2 SMNVEV (reference sequence).

The DNA of the CDR3 is TGTGCCAGCAGCCCCGGCCGGGATACGCAGTATTTT. Amino acids: CASSPGRDTQYF. This chain links TRBV7-3 with TRBJ2-3; D remains unclear. V was trimmed by 5 bases and J by 6 bases, leaving 9 bases between them. The germline CDR1 and CDR2 sequences are SGHTA and FQGTGA. The CDR3 is 12 amino acids.

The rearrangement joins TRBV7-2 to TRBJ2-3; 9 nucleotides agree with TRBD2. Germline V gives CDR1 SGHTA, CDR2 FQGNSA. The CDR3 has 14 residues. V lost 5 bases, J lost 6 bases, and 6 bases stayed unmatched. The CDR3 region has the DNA TGTGCCAGCAGCGGTAGCGGGAGACTGGATACGCAGTATTTT. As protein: CASSGSGRLDTQYF.

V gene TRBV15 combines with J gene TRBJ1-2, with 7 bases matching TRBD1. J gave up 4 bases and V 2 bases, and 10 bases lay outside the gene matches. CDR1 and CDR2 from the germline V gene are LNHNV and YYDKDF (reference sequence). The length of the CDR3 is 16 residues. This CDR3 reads CATSRPGTDNVYGYTF. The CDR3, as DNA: TGTGCCACCAGCAGACCCGGGACAGACAATGTCTATGGCTACACCTTC.

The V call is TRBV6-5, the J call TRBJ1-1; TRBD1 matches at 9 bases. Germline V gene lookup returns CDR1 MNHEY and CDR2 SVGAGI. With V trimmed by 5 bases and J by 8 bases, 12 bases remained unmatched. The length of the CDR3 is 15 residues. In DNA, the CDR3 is TGTGCCAGCAGTCTCAGACCGGGACAGGGCCACGAAGCTTTCTTT. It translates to CASSLRPGQGHEAFF.

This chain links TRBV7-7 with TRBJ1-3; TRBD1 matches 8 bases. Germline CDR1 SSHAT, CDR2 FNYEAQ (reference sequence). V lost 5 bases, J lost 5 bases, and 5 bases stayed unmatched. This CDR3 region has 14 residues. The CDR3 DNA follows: TGTGCCAGCAGCGCCGGGACAGGTCGAAACACCATATATTTT. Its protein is CASSAGTGRNTIYF.

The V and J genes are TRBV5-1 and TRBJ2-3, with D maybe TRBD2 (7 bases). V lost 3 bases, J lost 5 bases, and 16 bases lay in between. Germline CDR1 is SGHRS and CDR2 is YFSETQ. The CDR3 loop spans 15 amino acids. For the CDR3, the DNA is TGCGCCAGCAGCTCTGCCGGCGGGGGCGAAGATACGCAGTATTTT. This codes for CASSSAGGGEDTQYF.

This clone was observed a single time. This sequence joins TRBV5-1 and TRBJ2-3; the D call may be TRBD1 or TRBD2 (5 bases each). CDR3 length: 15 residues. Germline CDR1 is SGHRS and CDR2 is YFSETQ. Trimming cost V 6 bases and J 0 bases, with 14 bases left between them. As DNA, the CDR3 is TGCGCCAGCACCTGGGGACCGGGCAGCACAGATACGCAGTATTTT. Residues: CASTWGPGSTDTQYF.

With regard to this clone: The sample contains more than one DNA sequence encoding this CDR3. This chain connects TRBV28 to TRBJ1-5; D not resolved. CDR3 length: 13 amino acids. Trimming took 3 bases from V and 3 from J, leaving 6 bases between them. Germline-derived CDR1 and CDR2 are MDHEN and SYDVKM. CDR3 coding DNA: TGTGCCAGCAGTTTGAGGCCCAATCAGCCCCAGCATTTT. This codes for CASSLRPNQPQHF.

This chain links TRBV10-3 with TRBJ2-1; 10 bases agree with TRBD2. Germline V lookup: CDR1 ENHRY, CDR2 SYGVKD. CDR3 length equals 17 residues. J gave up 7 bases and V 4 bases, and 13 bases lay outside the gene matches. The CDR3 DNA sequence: TGTGCCATCAGTGGGCAGGAGTCAGCGGGAGGGTGGAATGAGCAGTTCTTC. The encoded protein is CAISGQESAGGWNEQFF.

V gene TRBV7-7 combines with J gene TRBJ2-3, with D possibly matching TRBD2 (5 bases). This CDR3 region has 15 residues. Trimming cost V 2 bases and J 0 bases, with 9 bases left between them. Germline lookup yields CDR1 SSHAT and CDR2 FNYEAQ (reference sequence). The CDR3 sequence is CASSLLRGSTDTQYF. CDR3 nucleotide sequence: TGTGCCAGCAGCTTACTACGCGGGAGCACAGATACGCAGTATTTT.

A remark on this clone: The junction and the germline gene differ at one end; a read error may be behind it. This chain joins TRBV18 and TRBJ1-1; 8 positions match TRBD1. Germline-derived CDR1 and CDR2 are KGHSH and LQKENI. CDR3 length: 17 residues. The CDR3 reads CASSPQLAGGPNTEAFF. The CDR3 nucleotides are TGTGCCAGCTCGCCACAACTCGCAGGGGGCCCGAACACTGAAGCTTTCTTT.

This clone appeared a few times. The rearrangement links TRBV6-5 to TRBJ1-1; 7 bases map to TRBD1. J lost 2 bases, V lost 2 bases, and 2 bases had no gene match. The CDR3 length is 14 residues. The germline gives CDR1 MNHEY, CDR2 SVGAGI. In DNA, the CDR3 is TGTGCCAGCAGTTACGACAGGGTTAACACTGAAGCTTTCTTT. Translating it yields CASSYDRVNTEAFF.

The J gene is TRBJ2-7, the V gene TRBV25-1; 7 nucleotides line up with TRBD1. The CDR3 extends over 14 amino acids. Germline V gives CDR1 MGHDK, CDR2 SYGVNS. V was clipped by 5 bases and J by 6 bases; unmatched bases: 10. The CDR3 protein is CASSQGGPRGEQYF. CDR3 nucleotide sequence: TGTGCCAGCAGTCAAGGGGGCCCCCGGGGCGAGCAGTACTTC.

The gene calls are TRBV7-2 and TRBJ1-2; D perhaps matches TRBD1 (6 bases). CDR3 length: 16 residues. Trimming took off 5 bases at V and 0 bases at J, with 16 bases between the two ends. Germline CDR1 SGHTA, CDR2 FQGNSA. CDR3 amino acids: CASSPWGGGSNYGYTF. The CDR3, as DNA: TGTGCCAGCAGCCCATGGGGGGGCGGTTCTAACTATGGCTACACCTTC.

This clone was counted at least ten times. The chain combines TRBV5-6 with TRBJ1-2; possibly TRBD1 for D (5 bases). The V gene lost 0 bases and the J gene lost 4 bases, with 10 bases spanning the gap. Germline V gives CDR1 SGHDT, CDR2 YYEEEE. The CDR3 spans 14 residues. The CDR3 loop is CASSLGLDIYGYTF. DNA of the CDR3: TGTGCCAGCAGCTTGGGTTTGGACATCTATGGCTACACCTTC.

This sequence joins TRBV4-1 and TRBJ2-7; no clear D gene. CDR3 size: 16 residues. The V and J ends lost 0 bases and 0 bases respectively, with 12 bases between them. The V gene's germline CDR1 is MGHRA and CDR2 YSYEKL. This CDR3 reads CASSQDPAGSSYEQYF. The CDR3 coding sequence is TGCGCCAGCAGCCAAGATCCGGCAGGAAGCTCCTACGAGCAGTACTTC.

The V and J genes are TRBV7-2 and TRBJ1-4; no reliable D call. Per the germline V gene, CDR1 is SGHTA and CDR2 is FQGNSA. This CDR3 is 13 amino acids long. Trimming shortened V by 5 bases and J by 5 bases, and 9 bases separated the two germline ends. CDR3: CASSQRQNEKLFF. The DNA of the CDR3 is TGTGCCAGCAGCCAACGACAAAATGAAAAACTGTTTTTT.

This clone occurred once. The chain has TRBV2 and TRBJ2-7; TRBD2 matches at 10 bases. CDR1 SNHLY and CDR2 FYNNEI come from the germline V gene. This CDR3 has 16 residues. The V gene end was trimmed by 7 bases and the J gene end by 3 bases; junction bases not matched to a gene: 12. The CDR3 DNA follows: TGTGCCAGCATGCTAGCGGGAGTACAACCTGTCTACGAGCAGTACTTC. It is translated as CASMLAGVQPVYEQYF.

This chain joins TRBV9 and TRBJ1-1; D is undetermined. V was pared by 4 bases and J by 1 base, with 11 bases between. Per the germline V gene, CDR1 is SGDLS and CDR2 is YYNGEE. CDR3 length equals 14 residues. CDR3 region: CASSPRTGNTEAFF. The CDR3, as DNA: TGTGCCAGCAGCCCAAGGACGGGGAACACTGAAGCTTTCTTT.

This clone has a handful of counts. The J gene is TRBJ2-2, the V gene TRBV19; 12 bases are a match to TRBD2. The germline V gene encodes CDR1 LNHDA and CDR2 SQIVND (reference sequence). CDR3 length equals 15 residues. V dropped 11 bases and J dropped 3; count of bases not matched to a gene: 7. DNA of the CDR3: TGTGCCGTCAGGACTAGCGGGATCTACACCGGGGAGCTGTTTTTT. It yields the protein CAVRTSGIYTGELFF.

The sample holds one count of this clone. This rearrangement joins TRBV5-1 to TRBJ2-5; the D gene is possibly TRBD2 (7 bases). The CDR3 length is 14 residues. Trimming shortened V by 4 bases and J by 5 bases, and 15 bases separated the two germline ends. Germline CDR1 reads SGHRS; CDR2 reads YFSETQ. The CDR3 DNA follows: TGCGCCAGCAGCCCGGCAGGGAGGGGGGAGACCCAGTACTTC. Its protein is CASSPAGRGETQYF.

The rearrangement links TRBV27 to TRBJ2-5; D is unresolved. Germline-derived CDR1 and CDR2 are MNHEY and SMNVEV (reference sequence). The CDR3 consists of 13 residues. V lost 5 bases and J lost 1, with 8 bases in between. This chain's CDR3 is CASSPYLQETQYF. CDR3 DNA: TGTGCCAGCAGTCCTTACCTCCAAGAGACCCAGTACTTC.

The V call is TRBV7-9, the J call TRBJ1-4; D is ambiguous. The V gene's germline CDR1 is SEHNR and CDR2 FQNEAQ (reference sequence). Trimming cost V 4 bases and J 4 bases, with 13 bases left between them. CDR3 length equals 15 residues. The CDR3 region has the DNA TGTGCCAGCAGCTCCGGCGCGAGTTTTAATGAAAAACTGTTTTTT. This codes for CASSSGASFNEKLFF.